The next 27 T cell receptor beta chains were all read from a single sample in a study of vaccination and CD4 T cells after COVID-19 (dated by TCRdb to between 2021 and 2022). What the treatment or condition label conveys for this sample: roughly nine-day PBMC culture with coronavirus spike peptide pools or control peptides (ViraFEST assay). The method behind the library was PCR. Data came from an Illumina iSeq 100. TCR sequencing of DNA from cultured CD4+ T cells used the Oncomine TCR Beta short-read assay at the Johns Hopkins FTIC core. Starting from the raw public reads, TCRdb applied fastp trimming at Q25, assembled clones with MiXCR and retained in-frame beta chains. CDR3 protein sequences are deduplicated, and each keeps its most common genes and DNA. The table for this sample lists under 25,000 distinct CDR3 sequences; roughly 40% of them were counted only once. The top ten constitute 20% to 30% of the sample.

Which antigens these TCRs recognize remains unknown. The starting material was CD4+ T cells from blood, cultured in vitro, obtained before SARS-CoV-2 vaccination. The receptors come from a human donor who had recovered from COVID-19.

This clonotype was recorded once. The CDR3 coding sequence is TGTGCCAGCAGCTTAGCGGCCGCATCGGGGGGCCGGGATACGCAGTATTTT. It specifies CASSLAAASGGRDTQYF. V is TRBV7-6 and J is TRBJ2-3; D might be TRBD2 (7 bases). CDR3 size: 17 residues. Per the germline V gene, CDR1 is SGHVS and CDR2 is FNYEAQ. V was trimmed by 0 bases and J by 6 bases, leaving 19 bases between them.

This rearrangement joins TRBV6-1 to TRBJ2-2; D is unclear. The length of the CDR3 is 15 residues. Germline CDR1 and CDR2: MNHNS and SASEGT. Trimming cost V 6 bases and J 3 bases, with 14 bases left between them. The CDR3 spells CASRSTEKYTGELFF. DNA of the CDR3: TGTGCCAGCAGGAGTACGGAGAAATACACCGGGGAGCTGTTTTTT.

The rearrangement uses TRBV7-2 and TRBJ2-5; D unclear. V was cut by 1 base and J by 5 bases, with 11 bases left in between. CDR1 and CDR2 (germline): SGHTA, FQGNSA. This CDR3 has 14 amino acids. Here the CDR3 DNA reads TGTGCCAGCAGCTTAGATAGTCCGGGCGAGACCCAGTACTTC. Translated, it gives CASSLDSPGETQYF.

DNA of the CDR3: TGTGCCAGCAGCCCTCCGGGTAGGGGACAGTATGGCTACACCTTC. Its protein product is CASSPPGRGQYGYTF. The chain recombines TRBV11-2 with TRBJ1-2; 7 bases match TRBD1. Trimming took 5 bases from V and 5 from J; bases not matched to a gene: 11. Germline V gene lookup returns CDR1 SGHAT and CDR2 FQNNGV. The CDR3 loop spans 15 amino acids.

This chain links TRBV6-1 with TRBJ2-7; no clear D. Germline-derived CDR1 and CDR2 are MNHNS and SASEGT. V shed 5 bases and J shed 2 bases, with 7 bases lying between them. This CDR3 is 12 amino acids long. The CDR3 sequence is CASSRKPYEQYF. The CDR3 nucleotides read TGTGCCAGCAGTAGAAAACCCTACGAGCAGTACTTC.

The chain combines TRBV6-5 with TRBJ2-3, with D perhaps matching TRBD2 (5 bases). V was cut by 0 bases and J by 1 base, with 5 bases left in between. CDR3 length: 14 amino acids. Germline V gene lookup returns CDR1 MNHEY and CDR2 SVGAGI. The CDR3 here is CASSYSGGTDTQYF. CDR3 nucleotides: TGTGCCAGCAGTTACTCCGGGGGCACAGATACGCAGTATTTT.

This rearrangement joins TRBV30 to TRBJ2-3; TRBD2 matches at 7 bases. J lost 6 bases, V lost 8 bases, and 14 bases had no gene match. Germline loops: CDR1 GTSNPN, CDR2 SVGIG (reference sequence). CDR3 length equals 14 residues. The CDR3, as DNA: TGTGCCAGCATCCGCCCCGCGCGGGGGGATACGCAGTATTTT. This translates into CASIRPARGDTQYF.

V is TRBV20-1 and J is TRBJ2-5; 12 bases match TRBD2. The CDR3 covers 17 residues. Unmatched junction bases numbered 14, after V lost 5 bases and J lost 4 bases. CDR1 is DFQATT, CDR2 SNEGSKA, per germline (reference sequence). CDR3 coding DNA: TGCAGTGCTCCCGGACTAGCGGGATCCTGGTTGGGAGAGACCCAGTACTTC. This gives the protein CSAPGLAGSWLGETQYF.

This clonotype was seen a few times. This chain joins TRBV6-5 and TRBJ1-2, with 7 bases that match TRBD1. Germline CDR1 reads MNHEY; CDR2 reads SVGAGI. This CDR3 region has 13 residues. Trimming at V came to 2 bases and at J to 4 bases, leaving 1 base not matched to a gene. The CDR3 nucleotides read TGTGCCAGCAGTTACGGGGACAGCTATGGCTACACCTTC. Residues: CASSYGDSYGYTF.

The CDR3 DNA reads as TGTGCCAGCAGTTGGGTAGATCAGCCCCAGCATTTT. This encodes CASSWVDQPQHF. This chain links TRBV12-3 or TRBV12-4 with TRBJ1-5; D is uncertain. V lost 4 bases and J 5 bases, leaving 6 bases between the germline ends. The CDR3 has 12 residues.

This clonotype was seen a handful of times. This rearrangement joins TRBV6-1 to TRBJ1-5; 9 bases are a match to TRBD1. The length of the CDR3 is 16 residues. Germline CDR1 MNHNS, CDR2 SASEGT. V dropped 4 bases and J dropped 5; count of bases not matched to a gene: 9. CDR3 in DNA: TGTGCCAGCAGTGGTCCGGGACAGGGAAACGATCAGCCCCAGCATTTT. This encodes CASSGPGQGNDQPQHF.

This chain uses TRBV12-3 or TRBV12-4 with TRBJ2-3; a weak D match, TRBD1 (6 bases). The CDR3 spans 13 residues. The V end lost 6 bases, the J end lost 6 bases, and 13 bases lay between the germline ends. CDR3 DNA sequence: TGTGCCAGCAGCTACAGGGCCAGGGATACGCAGTATTTT. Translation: CASSYRARDTQYF.

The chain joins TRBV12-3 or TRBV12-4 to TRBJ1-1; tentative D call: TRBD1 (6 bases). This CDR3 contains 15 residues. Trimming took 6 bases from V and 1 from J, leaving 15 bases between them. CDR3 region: CASRPTGTPNTEAFF. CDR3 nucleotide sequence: TGTGCCAGCAGACCTACCGGGACACCGAACACTGAAGCTTTCTTT.

This CDR3 reads CASRLTGNQPQHF. CDR3 coding DNA: TGTGCCAGCAGGTTGACAGGGAATCAGCCCCAGCATTTT. V is TRBV7-2 and J is TRBJ1-5, with TRBD1 matching 7 bases. Germline loops: CDR1 SGHTA, CDR2 FQGNSA. There are 13 residues in the CDR3. J gave up 4 bases and V 6 bases, and 3 bases lay outside the gene matches.

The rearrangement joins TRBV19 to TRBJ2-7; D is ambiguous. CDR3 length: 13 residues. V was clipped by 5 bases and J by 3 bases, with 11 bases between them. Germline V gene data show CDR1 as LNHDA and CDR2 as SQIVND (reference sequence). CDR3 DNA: TGTGCCAGTAGTGTCCTGGGTGTCTACGAGCAGTACTTC. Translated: CASSVLGVYEQYF. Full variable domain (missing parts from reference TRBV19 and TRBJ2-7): DGGITQSPKYLFRKEGQNVTLSCEQNLNHDAMYWYRQDPGQGLRLIYYSQIVNDFQKGDIAEGYSVSREKKESFPLTVTSAQKNPTAFYLCASSVLGVYEQYFGPGTRLTVT.

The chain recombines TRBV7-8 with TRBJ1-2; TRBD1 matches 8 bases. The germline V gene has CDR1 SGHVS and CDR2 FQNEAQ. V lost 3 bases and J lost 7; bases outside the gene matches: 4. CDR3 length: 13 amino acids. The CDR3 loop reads CASSFQGAGGYTF. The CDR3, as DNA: TGTGCCAGCAGCTTTCAGGGGGCCGGTGGCTACACCTTC.

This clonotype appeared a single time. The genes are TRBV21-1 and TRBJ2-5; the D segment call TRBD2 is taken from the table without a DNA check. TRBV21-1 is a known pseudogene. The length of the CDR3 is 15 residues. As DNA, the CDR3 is TGTGCCAGCAGCACGGGGACTAGCGAGGAAGAGACCCAGTACTTC. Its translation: CASSTGTSEEETQYF.

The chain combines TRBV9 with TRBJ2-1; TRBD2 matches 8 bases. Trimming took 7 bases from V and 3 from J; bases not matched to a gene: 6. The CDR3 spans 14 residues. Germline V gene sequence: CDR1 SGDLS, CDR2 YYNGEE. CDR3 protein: CASGGGLVYNEQFF. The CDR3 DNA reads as TGTGCCAGCGGCGGGGGACTAGTCTACAATGAGCAGTTCTTC. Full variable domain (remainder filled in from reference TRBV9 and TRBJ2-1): DSGVTQTPKHLITATGQRVTLRCSPRSGDLSVYWYQQSLDQGLQFLIQYYNGEERAKGNILERFSAQQFPDLHSELNLSSLELGDSALYFCASGGGLVYNEQFFGPGTRLTVL.

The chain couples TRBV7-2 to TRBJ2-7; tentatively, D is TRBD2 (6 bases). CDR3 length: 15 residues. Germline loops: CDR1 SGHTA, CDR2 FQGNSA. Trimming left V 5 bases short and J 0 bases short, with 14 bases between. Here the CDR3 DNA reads TGTGCCAGCAGCCAAAGCGGGCCCCTCTCCTACGAGCAGTACTTC. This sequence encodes CASSQSGPLSYEQYF.

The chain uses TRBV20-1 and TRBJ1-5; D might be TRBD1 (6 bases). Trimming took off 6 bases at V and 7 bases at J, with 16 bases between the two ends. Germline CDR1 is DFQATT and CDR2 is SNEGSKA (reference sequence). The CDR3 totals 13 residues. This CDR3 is CSAPLGGPQPQHF. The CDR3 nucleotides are TGCAGTGCCCCGCTCGGGGGGCCACAGCCCCAGCATTTT.

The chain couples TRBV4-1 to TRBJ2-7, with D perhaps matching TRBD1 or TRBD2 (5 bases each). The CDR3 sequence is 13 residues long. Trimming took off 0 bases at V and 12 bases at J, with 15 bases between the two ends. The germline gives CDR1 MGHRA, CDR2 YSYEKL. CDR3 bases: TGCGCCAGCAGCCAAGACCCTTCGGGACGCCGGTACTTC. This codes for CASSQDPSGRRYF.

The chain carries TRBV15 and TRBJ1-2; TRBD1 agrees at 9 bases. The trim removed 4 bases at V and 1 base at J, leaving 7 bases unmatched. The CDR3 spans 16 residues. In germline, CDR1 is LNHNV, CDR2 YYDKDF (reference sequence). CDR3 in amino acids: CATSNRDRVFNYGYTF. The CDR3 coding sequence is TGTGCCACCAGCAACCGGGACAGGGTATTTAACTATGGCTACACCTTC.

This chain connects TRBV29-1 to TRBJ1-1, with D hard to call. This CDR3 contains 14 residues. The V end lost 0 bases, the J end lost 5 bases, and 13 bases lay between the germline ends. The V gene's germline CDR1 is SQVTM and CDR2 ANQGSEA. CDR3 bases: TGCAGCGTTGAAGATCGAAGTGTGGGAACTGAAGCTTTCTTT. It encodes CSVEDRSVGTEAFF.

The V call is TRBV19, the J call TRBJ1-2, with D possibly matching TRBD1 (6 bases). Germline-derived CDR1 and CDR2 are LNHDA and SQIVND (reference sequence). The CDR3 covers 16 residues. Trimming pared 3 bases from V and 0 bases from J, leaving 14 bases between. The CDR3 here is CASSISVRGTNYGYTF. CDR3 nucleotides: TGTGCCAGTAGTATCTCGGTGAGGGGGACTAACTATGGCTACACCTTC.

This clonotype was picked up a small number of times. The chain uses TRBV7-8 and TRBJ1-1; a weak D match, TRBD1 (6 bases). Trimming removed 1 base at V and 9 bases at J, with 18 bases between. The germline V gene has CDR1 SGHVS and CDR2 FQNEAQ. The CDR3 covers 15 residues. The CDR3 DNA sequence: TGTGCCAGCAGCTTAGGGAGGGGGAGGGGGACCCAAGCTTTCTTT. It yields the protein CASSLGRGRGTQAFF.

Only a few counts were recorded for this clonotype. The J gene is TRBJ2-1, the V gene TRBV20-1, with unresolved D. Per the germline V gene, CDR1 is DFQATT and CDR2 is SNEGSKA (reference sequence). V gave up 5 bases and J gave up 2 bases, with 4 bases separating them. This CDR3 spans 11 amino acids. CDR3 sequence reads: CSAGTYNEQFF. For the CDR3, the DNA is TGCAGTGCTGGGACCTACAATGAGCAGTTCTTC.

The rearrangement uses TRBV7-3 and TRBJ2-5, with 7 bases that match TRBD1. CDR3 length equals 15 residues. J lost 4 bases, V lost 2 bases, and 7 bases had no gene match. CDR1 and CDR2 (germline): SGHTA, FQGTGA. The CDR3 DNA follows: TGTGCCAGCAGCTTATGGGCAGGGGGTGGAGAGACCCAGTACTTC. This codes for CASSLWAGGGETQYF.